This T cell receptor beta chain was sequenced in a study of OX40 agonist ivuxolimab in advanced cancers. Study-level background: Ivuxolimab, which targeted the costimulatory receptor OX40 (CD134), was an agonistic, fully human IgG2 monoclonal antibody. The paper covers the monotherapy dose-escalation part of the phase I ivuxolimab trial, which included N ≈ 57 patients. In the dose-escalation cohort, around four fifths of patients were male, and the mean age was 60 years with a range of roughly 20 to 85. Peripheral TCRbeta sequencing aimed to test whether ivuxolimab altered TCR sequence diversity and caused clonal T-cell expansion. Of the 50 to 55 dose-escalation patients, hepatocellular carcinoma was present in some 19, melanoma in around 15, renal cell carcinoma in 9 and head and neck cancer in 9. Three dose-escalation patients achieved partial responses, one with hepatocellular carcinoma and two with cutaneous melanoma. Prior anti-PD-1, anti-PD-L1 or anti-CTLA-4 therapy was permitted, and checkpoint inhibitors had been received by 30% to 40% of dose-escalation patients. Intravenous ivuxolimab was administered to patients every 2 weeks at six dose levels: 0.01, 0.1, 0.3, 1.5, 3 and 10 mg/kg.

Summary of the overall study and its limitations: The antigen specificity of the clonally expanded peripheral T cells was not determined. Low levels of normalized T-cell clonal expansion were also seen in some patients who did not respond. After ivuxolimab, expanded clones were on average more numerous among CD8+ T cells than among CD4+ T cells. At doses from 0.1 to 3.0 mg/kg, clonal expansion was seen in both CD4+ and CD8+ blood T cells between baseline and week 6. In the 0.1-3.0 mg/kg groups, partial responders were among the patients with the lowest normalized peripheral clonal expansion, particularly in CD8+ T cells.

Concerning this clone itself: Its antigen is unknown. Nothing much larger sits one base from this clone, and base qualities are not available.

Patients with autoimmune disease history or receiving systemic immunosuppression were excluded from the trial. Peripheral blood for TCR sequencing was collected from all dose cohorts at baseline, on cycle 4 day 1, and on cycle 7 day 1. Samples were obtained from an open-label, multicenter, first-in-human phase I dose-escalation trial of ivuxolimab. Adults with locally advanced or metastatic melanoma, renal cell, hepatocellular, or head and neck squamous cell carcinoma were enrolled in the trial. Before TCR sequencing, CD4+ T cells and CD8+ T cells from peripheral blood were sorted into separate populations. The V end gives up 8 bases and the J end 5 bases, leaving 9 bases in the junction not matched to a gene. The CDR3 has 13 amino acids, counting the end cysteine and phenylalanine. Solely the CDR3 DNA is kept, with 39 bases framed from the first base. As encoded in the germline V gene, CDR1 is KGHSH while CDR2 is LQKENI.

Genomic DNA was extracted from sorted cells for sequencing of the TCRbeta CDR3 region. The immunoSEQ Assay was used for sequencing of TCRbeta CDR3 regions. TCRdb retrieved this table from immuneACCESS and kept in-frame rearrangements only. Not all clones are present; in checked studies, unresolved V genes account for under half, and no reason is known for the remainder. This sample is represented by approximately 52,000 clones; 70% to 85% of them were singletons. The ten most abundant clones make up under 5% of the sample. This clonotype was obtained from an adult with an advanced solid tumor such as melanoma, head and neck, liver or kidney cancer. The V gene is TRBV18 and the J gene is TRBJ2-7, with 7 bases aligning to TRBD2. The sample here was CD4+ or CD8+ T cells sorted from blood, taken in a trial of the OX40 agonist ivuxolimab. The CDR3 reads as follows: CASTAGIENEQYF. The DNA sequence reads TGTGCCAGCACAGCGGGGATAGAGAACGAGCAGTACTTC.